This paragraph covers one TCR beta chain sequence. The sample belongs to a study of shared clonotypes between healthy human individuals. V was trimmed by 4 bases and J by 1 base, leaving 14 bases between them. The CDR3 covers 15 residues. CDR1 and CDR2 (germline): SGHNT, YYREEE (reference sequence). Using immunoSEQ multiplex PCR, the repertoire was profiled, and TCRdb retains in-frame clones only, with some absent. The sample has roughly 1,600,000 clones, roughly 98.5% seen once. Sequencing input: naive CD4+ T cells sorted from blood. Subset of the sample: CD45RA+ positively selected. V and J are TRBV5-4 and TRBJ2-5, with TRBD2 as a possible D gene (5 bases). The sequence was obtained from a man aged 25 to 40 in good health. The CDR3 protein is CASSPPGRLQETQYF. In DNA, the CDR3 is TGTGCCAGCAGCCCCCCGGGGAGACTCCAAGAGACCCAGTACTTC.